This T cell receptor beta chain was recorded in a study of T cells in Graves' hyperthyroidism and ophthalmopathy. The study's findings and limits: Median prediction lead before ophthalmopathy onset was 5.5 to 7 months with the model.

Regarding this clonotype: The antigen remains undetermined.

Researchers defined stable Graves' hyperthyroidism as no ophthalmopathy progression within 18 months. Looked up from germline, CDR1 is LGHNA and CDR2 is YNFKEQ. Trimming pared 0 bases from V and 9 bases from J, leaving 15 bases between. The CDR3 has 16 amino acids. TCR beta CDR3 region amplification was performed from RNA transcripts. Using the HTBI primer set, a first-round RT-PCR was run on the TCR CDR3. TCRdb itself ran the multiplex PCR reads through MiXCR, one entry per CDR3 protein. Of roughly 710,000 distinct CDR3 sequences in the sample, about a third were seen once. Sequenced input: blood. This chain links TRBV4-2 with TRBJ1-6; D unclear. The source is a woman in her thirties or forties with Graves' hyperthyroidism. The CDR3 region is CASSQDRVESPSPLHF. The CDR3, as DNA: TGTGCCAGCAGCCAAGATCGGGTTGAGAGTCCTTCACCCCTCCACTTT.